Listed below are T cell receptor beta chains from one sample, sequenced in a study of cytomegalovirus exposure and HLA in healthy donors. The protocol was immunoSEQ multiplex PCR, while the TCRdb copy is restricted to in-frame clones and leaves out a portion. Counted here are 90,000 to 100,000 clones, about 80% occurring once; the ten biggest clones make up approximately 6.4%. Sequencing was done on a sample of PBMCs. These receptor sequences come from a man aged 40-49 years in good health and CMV-seropositive. Each CDR3 is given with its conserved first and last residue. Fields, in order: V gene, CDR3 protein.

TRBV29-1 | CSSSRGGPGGYTF
TRBV5-1 | CASSWGTGNQPQHF
TRBV4-1 | CASSQLGGSYNEQFF
TRBV7-2 | CASSIQGAAEKLFF
TRBV19 | CASSIAERTHYGYTF
TRBV4-1 | CASSQGLAGWAGANVLTF
TRBV25-1 | CASSPQGFRQFF
TRBV29-1 | CSVRQGLEGYGYTF
TRBV19 | CASSMVNTQAYEQYF
TRBV27 | CASSVRGTGYGANVLTF
TRBV6-5 | CASSLLSGSGEQFF
TRBV6-7 | CASSYSRDRERRETQYF
TRBV6-1 | CASSEGLDRGQFF
TRBV28 | CASSSLLRTEAFF
TRBV4-1 | CASSQDPARVTSNTGELFF
TRBV28 | CASQLAKNIQYF
TRBV2 | CASSVRRGTGELFF
TRBV6-5 | CASSYSFQTSGSEQYF
TRBV6-5 | CASSFGGAVNEQFF
TRBV28 | CASSFSGRGVYEQYF
TRBV15 | CATSRGIQGSSGNTIYF
TRBV7-2 | CASSVSGAGAPGELFF
TRBV7-2 | CASAGQGAVQYF
TRBV5-1 | CASSGGRRAEMASTDTQYF
TRBV28 | CASSPPGLLSYEQYF
TRBV2 | CASTHRDRLSNQPQHF
TRBV4-2 | CASSQSSSGVHNEQFF
TRBV4-1 | CASSQGEGQETQYF
TRBV7-2 | CASSPTGISYNEQFF
TRBV4-2 | CASSQVTSGGGFDTQYF
TRBV7-6 | CASSPEGSSPLHF
TRBV7-9 | CASSSEDRAGGYTF
TRBV2 | CASFFPRPGTVYHLAKNIQYF
TRBV5-1 | CASSREAGGWNEQFF
TRBV21-1 | CASSKRASDRQGPSYNSPLHF
TRBV2 | CASGIGGATEAFF
TRBV6-5 | CASSYSGTGIEQYF
TRBV4-2 | CASSQTDSRSTDTQYF
TRBV27 | CASSLSRRGYNEQFF
TRBV18 | CASSPIGQGLAKNIQYF
TRBV14 | CASSQDKLYGYTF
TRBV18 | CASSPQDTQYF
TRBV2 | CASFREGISYEQYF
TRBV19 | CASSITGGGTEAFF
TRBV4-3 | CASSQADSPIATNEKLFF
TRBV7-7 | CASSLQGGARSTDTQYF
TRBV25-1 | CASSHTNYGYTF
TRBV6-4 | CASSDGTGGSTDTQYF
TRBV28 | CASSPPRLNRPPADNSPLHF
TRBV15 | CATSRAEGTGDRGTQYF
TRBV7-8 | CASSSGQGLLLRNQPQHF
TRBV7-8 | CASSLGLSTFNEQFF
TRBV5-1 | CASSLGSGGIADTQYF
TRBV6-5 | CASSYLASGSYEQYF
TRBV11-2 | CASSLMGLLSLKNIQYF
TRBV5-4 | CASSLTGGDTGELFF
TRBV29-1 | CSGETGVTGELFF
TRBV18 | CASSPVDRGAYEQYF
TRBV27 | CASSYLQGSEKLFF
TRBV4-1 | CASSQARTGTQYF